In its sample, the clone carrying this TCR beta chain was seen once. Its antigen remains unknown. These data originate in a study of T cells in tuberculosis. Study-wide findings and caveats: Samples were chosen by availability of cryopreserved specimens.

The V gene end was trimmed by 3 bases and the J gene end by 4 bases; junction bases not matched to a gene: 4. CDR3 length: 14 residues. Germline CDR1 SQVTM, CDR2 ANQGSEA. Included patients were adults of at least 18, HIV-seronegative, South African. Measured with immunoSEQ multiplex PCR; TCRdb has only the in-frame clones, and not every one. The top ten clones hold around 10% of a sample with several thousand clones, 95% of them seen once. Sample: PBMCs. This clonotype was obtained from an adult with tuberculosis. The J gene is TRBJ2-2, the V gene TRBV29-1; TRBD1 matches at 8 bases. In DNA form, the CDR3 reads TGCAGCGTTGACCGCACAGGGGGCACCGGGGAGCTGTTTTTT. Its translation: CSVDRTGGTGELFF.